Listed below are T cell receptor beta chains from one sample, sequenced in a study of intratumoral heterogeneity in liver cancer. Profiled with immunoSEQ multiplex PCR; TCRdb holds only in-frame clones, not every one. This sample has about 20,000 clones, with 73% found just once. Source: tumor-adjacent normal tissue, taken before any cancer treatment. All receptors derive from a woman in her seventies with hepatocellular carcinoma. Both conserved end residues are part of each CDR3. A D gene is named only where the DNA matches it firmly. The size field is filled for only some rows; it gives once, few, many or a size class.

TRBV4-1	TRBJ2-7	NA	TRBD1	TGCGCCAGCAGCCAAAGCACAGGGGGCAACGAGCAGTACTTC	CASSQSTGGNEQYF
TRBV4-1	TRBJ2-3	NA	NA	TGCGCCAGCAGCCAAATTAGTGGTTGGGGAGATACGCAGTATTTT	CASSQISGWGDTQYF
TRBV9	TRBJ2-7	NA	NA	TGTGCCAGCAGCCCCTGGGACACGGGTCACGAGCAGTACTTC	CASSPWDTGHEQYF
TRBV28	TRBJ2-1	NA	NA	TGTGCCAGCAGCCTGGACGCGTCAAGCTCCTACAATGAGCAGTTCTTC	CASSLDASSSYNEQFF
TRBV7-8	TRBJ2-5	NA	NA	TGTGCCAGCAGCTCGACCGGGACAAGGAAAGAGACCCAGTACTTC	CASSSTGTRKETQYF
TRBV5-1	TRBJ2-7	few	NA	TGCGCCAGCAGCCGTTCGGGGTCCTCCTACGAGCAGTACTTC	CASSRSGSSYEQYF
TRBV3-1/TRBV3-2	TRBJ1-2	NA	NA	TGTGCCAGCAGCCAAAGGACAGCGAACTATGGCTACACCTTC	CASSQRTANYGYTF
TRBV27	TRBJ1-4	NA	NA	TGTGCCAGCAGTCCGGTAGTAGGGGCCCAGGAAAAACTGTTTTTT	CASSPVVGAQEKLFF
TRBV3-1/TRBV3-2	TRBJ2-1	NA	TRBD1	TGTGCCAGCAGCCCGAGACAGGGCTACAATGAGCAGTTCTTC	CASSPRQGYNEQFF
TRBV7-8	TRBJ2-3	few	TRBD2	TGTGCCAGCAGCGCCCGACTAGCGGGCACAGATACGCAGTATTTT	CASSARLAGTDTQYF
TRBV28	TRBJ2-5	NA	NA	TGTGCCAGCAGCCTTGACAGCCAAGAGACCCAGTACTTC	CASSLDSQETQYF
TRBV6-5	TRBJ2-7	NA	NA	TGTGCCAGCAGTTCCCCGACTAGGGACGAGCAGTACTTC	CASSSPTRDEQYF
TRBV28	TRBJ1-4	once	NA	TGTGCCAGCAGTGAAGAACAGGCAGGAGGTGAAAAACTGTTTTTT	CASSEEQAGGEKLFF
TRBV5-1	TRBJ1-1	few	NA	TGCGCCAGCAGCAAGGAGGGCACTGAAGCTTTCTTT	CASSKEGTEAFF
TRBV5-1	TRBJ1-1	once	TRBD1	TGCGCCAGCAGCTTGGCCTTGGGGGGACAGGGGGCGAACACTGAAGCTTTCTTT	CASSLALGGQGANTEAFF
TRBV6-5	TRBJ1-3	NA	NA	TGTGCCAGCAGTTATACAGGGCGAGGAAACACCATATATTTT	CASSYTGRGNTIYF
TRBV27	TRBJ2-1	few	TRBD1	TGTGCCAGCAGTCTGAATGACAGGGGCGAGCAGTTCTTC	CASSLNDRGEQFF
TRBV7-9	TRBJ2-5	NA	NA	TGTGCCAGCTCGACCGGGGAGACCCAGTACTTC	CASSTGETQYF
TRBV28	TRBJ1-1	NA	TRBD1	TGTGCCAGCAGTTCCGGACAGGTGACTGAAGCTTTCTTT	CASSSGQVTEAFF